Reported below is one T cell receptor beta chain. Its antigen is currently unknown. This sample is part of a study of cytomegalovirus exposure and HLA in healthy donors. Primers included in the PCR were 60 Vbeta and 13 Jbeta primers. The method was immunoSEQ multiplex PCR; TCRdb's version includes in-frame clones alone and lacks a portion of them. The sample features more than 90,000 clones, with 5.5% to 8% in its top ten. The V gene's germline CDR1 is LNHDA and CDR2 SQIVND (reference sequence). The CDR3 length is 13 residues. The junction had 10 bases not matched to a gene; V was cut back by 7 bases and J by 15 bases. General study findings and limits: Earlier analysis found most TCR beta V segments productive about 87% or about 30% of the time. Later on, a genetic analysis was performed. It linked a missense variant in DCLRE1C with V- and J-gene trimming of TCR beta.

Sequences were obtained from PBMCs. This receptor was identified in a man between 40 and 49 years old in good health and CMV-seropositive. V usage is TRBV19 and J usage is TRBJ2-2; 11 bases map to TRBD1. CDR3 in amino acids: CASTLVGQGGLFF. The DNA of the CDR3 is TGTGCCAGTACCCTGGTGGGACAGGGGGGGTTGTTTTTT.